This entry lists 23 T cell receptor beta chains sequenced from one sample in a study of tumor and adjacent non-tumor tissue in lung cancer. This sample's RNA came from whole unsorted tissue. More than 3 cm separated this lung sample from the edge of the tumor. A modified ARM-PCR protocol with three rounds of nested PCR amplified TCRbeta. TCRdb called the multiplex PCR reads again in MiXCR, with one record for every CDR3 protein. Seen here are 100,000 or so distinct CDR3 sequences, 65% observed once, and the top ten hold approximately 18%. Material: distant non-tumor lung tissue. All receptors come from a man aged 30 to 39 with non-small cell lung cancer.

This clonotype was picked up a small number of times. A much larger clone lies one base from this, so it may be a read error. This rearrangement joins TRBV4-1 to TRBJ1-2; the match to TRBD1 covers 8 bases. The germline gives CDR1 MGHRA, CDR2 YSYEKL. The CDR3 loop spans 16 amino acids. The CDR3 DNA sequence: TGCGCCAGCAGCCCTTCCCCGACAGGGGTGGGCTATGGCTGCACCTTC. Protein sequence: CASSPSPTGVGYGCTF.

This clonotype was counted a few times. This chain uses TRBV4-1 with TRBJ2-3; D gene unclear. Trimming took 3 bases from V and 4 from J, leaving 14 bases between them. Germline-derived CDR1 and CDR2 are MGHRA and YSYEKL. This CDR3 is built from 15 residues. This chain's CDR3 is CASSHMTGRADTQYF. The CDR3 DNA is TGCGCCAGCAGCCATATGACTGGTCGGGCAGATACGCAGTATTTT.

In this sample, this clonotype turned up many times. The CDR3 sequence is CASSPREGELFF. CDR3 nucleotide sequence: TGTGCCAGCAGTCCCAGGGAAGGGGAGCTGTTTTTT. The chain links TRBV28 to TRBJ2-2; possible D gene TRBD1, 5 bases. The CDR3 spans 12 residues. Germline V gives CDR1 MDHEN, CDR2 SYDVKM. V lost 5 bases to trimming and J lost 8 bases, with 9 bases between them. The complete variable domain, with remaining parts taken from reference TRBV28 and TRBJ2-2, reads DVKVTQSSRYLVKRTGEKVFLECVQDMDHENMFWYRQDPGLGLRLIYFSYDVKMKEKGDIPEGYSVSREKKERFSLILESASTNQTSMYLCASSPREGELFFGEGSRLTVL.

The chain joins TRBV11-2 to TRBJ2-7, with D possibly being TRBD2 (6 bases). CDR1 and CDR2 (germline): SGHAT, FQNNGV. The CDR3 totals 19 residues. Trimming removed 2 bases at V and 1 base at J, with 24 bases between. CDR3 in amino acids: CASSLKRKGFGGVSYEQYF. CDR3 DNA: TGTGCCAGCAGCTTAAAACGCAAGGGATTCGGAGGGGTGTCCTACGAGCAGTACTTC.

CDR3 sequence: CASSSGGGLNTEAFF. The CDR3 DNA sequence: TGTGCCAGCAGCTCGGGGGGAGGGTTGAACACTGAAGCTTTCTTT. The J gene is TRBJ1-1, the V gene TRBV11-2; TRBD1 is a possible D gene (5 bases). Germline CDR1 and CDR2: SGHAT and FQNNGV. The CDR3 spans 15 residues. V lost 4 bases and J lost 0, with 12 bases in between.

This clonotype showed up many times. The chain links TRBV5-1 to TRBJ1-2; TRBD1 aligns across 7 bases. The germline V gene has CDR1 SGHRS and CDR2 YFSETQ. V lost 2 bases and J lost 0; bases outside the gene matches: 1. There are 14 residues in the CDR3. The CDR3: CASSFGTANYGYTF. As DNA, the CDR3 is TGCGCCAGCAGCTTTGGGACAGCTAACTATGGCTACACCTTC.

Remarks on this clonotype: Likely a read error: the CDR3 ends without its conserved phenylalanine or tryptophan. The genes are TRBV11-1 and TRBJ2-2; D may be TRBD2 (5 bases). Per germline, CDR1 SGHAT and CDR2 FQDESV (reference sequence). There are 14 residues in the CDR3. The CDR3 DNA is TGTGTCAGCGGCTTGAAGGGATTCACCGGGGAGCTGTTTTAT. Its protein product is CVSGLKGFTGELFY.

The chain uses TRBV20-1 and TRBJ2-4, with 7 bases that match TRBD2. There are 15 residues in the CDR3. V lost 5 bases to trimming and J lost 6 bases; unmatched junction nucleotides: 13. Germline values: CDR1 DFQATT, CDR2 SNEGSKA (reference sequence). The CDR3, as DNA: TGCAGTGCTGCCAAAACCGGGACTACCGGAAACATTCAGTACTTC. Its translation: CSAAKTGTTGNIQYF.

This clonotype was seen only a few times. The V gene is TRBV5-1, the J gene TRBJ2-5; TRBD2 matches at 10 bases. The CDR3 sequence is 15 residues long. V lost 0 bases and J lost 3; bases outside the gene matches: 2. Germline assignment: CDR1 SGHRS and CDR2 YFSETQ. In nucleotides, the CDR3 is TGCGCCAGCAGCTTGGAAACTAGCGGGAAAGAGACCCAGTACTTC. This translates into CASSLETSGKETQYF. The whole variable domain, remainder taken from reference TRBV5-1 and TRBJ2-5, is KAGVTQTPRYLIKTRGQQVTLSCSPISGHRSVSWYQQTPGQGLQFLFEYFSETQRNKGNFPGRFSGRQFSNSRSEMNVSTLELGDSALYLCASSLETSGKETQYFGPGTRLLVL.

Remarks on this clonotype: A junction end diverges from the germline sequence, so it may reflect a read error. V gene TRBV6-2 or TRBV6-3 combines with J gene TRBJ2-7, with D possibly being TRBD2 (6 bases). The germline V gene has CDR1 MNHEY and CDR2 SVGEGT. The CDR3 spans 17 residues. CDR3 bases: TGTGCCAGCAGTCACTCATTTTTTCCGGGAGTATCCTACGAGCAGTACTTC. Its translation: CASSHSFFPGVSYEQYF.

Notes on this clonotype: At one boundary the junction diverges from the germline segment, which might be a read error. The gene calls are TRBV4-1 and TRBJ1-1; D might be TRBD1 (6 bases). Germline assignment: CDR1 MGHRA and CDR2 YSYEKL. The CDR3 spans 17 residues. CDR3 DNA sequence: TGCGCCAGCAGCCGAGAATTTGACAGGAGAGGAACTACTGTAGCTTTCTTT. The encoded protein is CASSREFDRRGTTVAFF.

This clonotype was seen once. At one end the junction does not follow the germline gene, possibly because of a read error. The chain couples TRBV11-2 to TRBJ2-3, with D possibly being TRBD1 (5 bases). The CDR3 is 16 residues long. Germline V gene data show CDR1 as SGHAT and CDR2 as FQNNGV. The CDR3 sequence: CASSLDARWGTDMQYF. In DNA, the CDR3 is TGTGCCAGCAGTTTAGATGCGAGATGGGGCACAGATATGCAGTATTTT.

Note on this clonotype: A read error may be the cause here, since a much bigger clone is one base away. This chain joins TRBV4-2 and TRBJ1-5; 7 bases align to TRBD1. Gene TRBJ2-3 matches the end of the DNA better, so the J call may be wrong. The CDR3 is made up of 17 amino acids. Per germline, CDR1 LGHNA and CDR2 YNFKEQ. DNA for the CDR3: TGTGCCAGCAGCCAAGATTCTGGGACAGATAGCAATCAGCCCCAGTATTTT. It encodes CASSQDSGTDSNQPQYF.

In this sample, this clonotype turned up many times. This chain links TRBV24-1 with TRBJ2-1; TRBD1 is a possible D gene (6 bases). Between the trimmed V and J ends, which lost 12 bases and 6 bases, there was a span of 26 bases. From germline, CDR1 is KGHDR and CDR2 SFDVKD. The CDR3 sequence is 16 residues long. The CDR3 bases are TGTGCCGCCTTCAAAAACGGGACACAGGAGGCCAATGAGCAGTTCTTC. This gives the protein CAAFKNGTQEANEQFF.

Regarding this clonotype: Since the CDR3 does not end with the conserved phenylalanine or tryptophan, this likely comes from a read error. This CDR3 reads CASQTGMNTEAFI. CDR3 bases: TGTGCCAGTCAGACAGGCATGAACACTGAAGCTTTCATT. The chain has TRBV12-3 or TRBV12-4 and TRBJ1-1, with D tentatively TRBD1 (6 bases). The CDR3 contains 13 residues. Trimming shortened V by 9 bases and J by 0 bases, and 11 bases separated the two germline ends.

With regard to this clonotype: Relative to the germline gene, one junction end is altered; a read error may explain this. V gene TRBV11-2 combines with J gene TRBJ1-1; possibly TRBD1 for D (6 bases). Germline values: CDR1 SGHAT, CDR2 FQNNGV. The CDR3 totals 13 residues. The CDR3 sequence: CASSPQGGSEVFF. DNA of the CDR3: TGTGCCAGCAGCCCACAGGGTGGCAGTGAAGTTTTCTTT.

For this clonotype: A much larger clone lies a single base off, so this may be a read error. The CDR3 does not end in the conserved phenylalanine or tryptophan, so this is likely a read error. The V call is TRBV6-5, the J call TRBJ2-3; 8 bases match TRBD1. The V gene end was trimmed by 0 bases and the J gene end by 0 bases; junction bases not matched to a gene: 2. The CDR3 length is 16 residues. CDR1 and CDR2 from the germline V gene are MNHEY and SVGAGI. The CDR3 DNA follows: TGTGCCAGCAGTTACTCCAGGGGGCTTAGCACAGATACGCAGTATCTT. Amino acids: CASSYSRGLSTDTQYL.

Notes on this clonotype: Germline and junction disagree at one end, which may indicate a read error. This chain uses TRBV6-2 or TRBV6-3 with TRBJ2-7; D unclear. Germline V gene lookup returns CDR1 MNHEY and CDR2 SVGEGT. This CDR3 region has 15 residues. The chain's CDR3 is CASSYYSAENYEPYF. The DNA of the CDR3 is TGTGCCAGCAGTTACTACTCGGCCGAGAACTACGAGCCGTACTTC.

This clonotype came up many times. The J gene is TRBJ2-3, the V gene TRBV10-3; 11 bases align to TRBD2. CDR1 is ENHRY, CDR2 SYGVKD, per germline. V shed 8 bases, J shed 5 bases, and the junction held 3 bases outside the gene matches. The CDR3 runs to 13 residues. CDR3 DNA: TGTGCCATCGATACTAGCGGGGGAGATACGCAGTATTTT. This encodes CAIDTSGGDTQYF.

The rearrangement uses TRBV12-5 and TRBJ2-1, with 12 bases lining up with TRBD2. Germline V lookup: CDR1 LGHNT, CDR2 FRNRAP. V trimming: 10 bases; J trimming: 0 bases; junction bases outside the gene matches: 16. CDR3 length: 19 amino acids. The CDR3 protein is CANRLGLAGGPFSYNEQFF. CDR3 coding DNA: TGTGCTAATCGTTTAGGCCTAGCGGGAGGGCCCTTCTCCTACAATGAGCAGTTCTTC.

A remark on this clonotype: Germline and junction disagree at one end, which may indicate a read error. The chain has TRBV6-6 and TRBJ2-5; D not resolved. The CDR3 is 11 amino acids. Germline-derived CDR1 and CDR2 are MNHNY and SVGAGI (reference sequence). Written as DNA, the CDR3 is TGTGCCAGCAGTTACGATAAGACCAAGTACTTC. Its protein product is CASSYDKTKYF.

Regarding this clonotype: Just one base apart from a much larger clone, this may be a read error. The chain links TRBV5-4 to TRBJ1-6; weak D call: TRBD1 (6 bases). The CDR3 consists of 17 residues. Per the germline V gene, CDR1 is SGHNT and CDR2 is YYREEE (reference sequence). CDR3 in amino acids: CANSLVQGSSYNSPLHF. The CDR3 DNA follows: TGTGCCAACAGCTTGGTTCAGGGGAGCTCCTATAATTCACCCCTCCACTTT. The complete variable domain, with remaining parts taken from reference TRBV5-4 and TRBJ1-6, reads ETGVTQSPTHLIKTRGQQVTLRCSSQSGHNTVSWYQQALGQGPQFIFQYYREEENGRGNFPPRFSGLQFPNYSSELNVNALELDDSALYLCANSLVQGSSYNSPLHFGNGTRLTVT.

CDR3 in amino acids: CASSPGHWDEQYF. Written as DNA, the CDR3 is TGTGCCAGCAGCCCGGGCCATTGGGATGAGCAGTACTTC. The chain combines TRBV5-4 with TRBJ2-7, with D uncertain. The germline CDR1 and CDR2 sequences are SGHNT and YYREEE (reference sequence). The CDR3 has 13 amino acids. V dropped 4 bases and J dropped 7 bases, with 15 bases sitting between them. Together with reference TRBV5-4 and TRBJ2-7, the CDR3 gives the full variable domain: ETGVTQSPTHLIKTRGQQVTLRCSSQSGHNTVSWYQQALGQGPQFIFQYYREEENGRGNFPPRFSGLQFPNYSSELNVNALELDDSALYLCASSPGHWDEQYFGPGTRLTVT.